These T cell receptor beta chains were read from a single sample in a study of control samples from healthy donors and cancer patients. The assay was immunoSEQ multiplex PCR, and TCRdb's table has in-frame clones only and misses some. The sample carries 90,000 to 150,000 clones, about nine tenths recorded once. Material for sequencing was blood. The source is a woman younger than 30 in good health. The CDR3 runs from the conserved cysteine through the conserved F or W.

TRBV19	TRBJ1-4	CASSMTPASIKLFF
TRBV5-6	TRBJ2-2	CASSFGRATGELFF
TRBV30	TRBJ1-1	CAWSLDTEAFF
TRBV6-5	TRBJ2-5	CASSYSGHQQETQYF
TRBV7-8	TRBJ2-2	CASSLFTGTGELFF
TRBV18	TRBJ2-6	CASSPTRGRGANVLTF
TRBV4-3	TRBJ1-4	CASSRTNRAGTNEKLFF
TRBV27	TRBJ2-6	CASSSDRDRLSGANVLTF
TRBV25-1	TRBJ1-6	CASSEDPGGNSPLHF
TRBV4-3	TRBJ2-3	CASSQDGSTDTQYF
TRBV4-3	TRBJ1-1	CASSPRGRKNTEAFF
TRBV5-1	TRBJ2-3	CASSFRDASTDTQYF
TRBV23-1	TRBJ1-1	CASSQGDRDRGLGDTEAFF
TRBV7-2	TRBJ1-4	CASSLAGGGTNEKLFF
TRBV27	TRBJ1-1	CASSTLGSGPRAEAFF
TRBV28	TRBJ2-5	CASENAHIGTGGKVGTQYF
TRBV11-1	TRBJ2-3	CASSLWSAGGEDTQYF
TRBV6-2/TRBV6-3	TRBJ2-7	CASSSEGYYEQYF
TRBV7-2	TRBJ2-3	CASSTNDRPVSETQYF
TRBV30	TRBJ2-7	CAWSVLAGGPRAYEQYF
TRBV4-3	TRBJ1-1	CASSLQGEGLTEAFF
TRBV6-2/TRBV6-3	TRBJ2-2	CASSYSSGRTNTGELFF
TRBV24-1	TRBJ2-6	CATSVNRGRFAGANVLTF
TRBV7-2	TRBJ1-6	CASSFTRDRYSPLHF
TRBV10-1	TRBJ2-3	CASSESASGRASTQYF
TRBV30	TRBJ2-7	CAWSVPPSGGVVGEQYF
TRBV7-6	TRBJ2-2	CASSLISVGRLTGELFF
TRBV27	TRBJ2-7	CASSSTPDYEQYF
TRBV6-5	TRBJ2-7	CASSGPGTRAYEQYF
TRBV4-3	TRBJ1-1	CASSQGRDRVEAFF
TRBV4-2	TRBJ1-2	CASSQGTGGWYGYTF
TRBV19	TRBJ2-2	CASSIKVGSTGELFF
TRBV7-2	TRBJ2-6	CASSLETGLGANVLTF
TRBV5-1	TRBJ1-4	CASSSSQGRGANEKLFF
TRBV7-8	TRBJ2-5	CASSSRDSSQTQYF
TRBV4-3	TRBJ2-7	CASSQEYQRGYYEQYF
TRBV4-1	TRBJ1-1	CASSRPTESNTEAFF
TRBV12-3/TRBV12-4	TRBJ2-2	CASRQGPGELFF
TRBV5-4	TRBJ1-2	CASSLGWDVNHRGGYTF
TRBV5-1	TRBJ1-2	CASRTGSNYGYTF
TRBV28	TRBJ2-6	CASRWPGANVLTF
TRBV28	TRBJ1-6	CASAIMDSSNSPLHF
TRBV29-1	TRBJ1-2	CSVERGLNYGYTF
TRBV18	TRBJ1-2	CASSPRVGTLANYGYTF
TRBV12-5	TRBJ1-2	CASGLVEANRVYGYTF
TRBV3-1/TRBV3-2	TRBJ1-5	CASTPRNSNQPQHF
TRBV27	TRBJ2-3	CASSWFFGGQTDTQYF
TRBV11-3	TRBJ2-7	CASSPRVGEQYF
TRBV7-2	TRBJ2-5	CASSLFTGLGETQYF
TRBV5-6	TRBJ2-1	CASSLVGGEQFF
TRBV19	TRBJ2-2	CASGTGFTGELFF
TRBV11-1	TRBJ2-7	CASSLAGTGNVGQYF
TRBV24-1	TRBJ2-1	CATSEQGARGNEQFF
TRBV5-3	TRBJ2-2	CARSLAEKGAGTGELFF
TRBV28	TRBJ2-3	CASRPSGRITDTQYF